Each of the 24 T cell receptor beta chains below was sequenced from the same sample in a study of cytomegalovirus exposure and HLA in healthy donors (dated by TCRdb to 2016 to 2017). Libraries were built with the immunoSEQ multiplex PCR assay. A mixture of 60 forward primers for TCR Vbeta segments and 13 reverse primers for TCR Jbeta segments was used in the multiplex PCR. TCRdb holds this immuneACCESS table with in-frame rearrangements only. Some clones are missing; in checked studies, unresolved V genes explain under half, and the rest has no known cause. This sample has just over 150,000 clones in its table, and 80% to 85% of those were observed once. The leading ten clones occupy 1.9% of the sample. The sequencing sample was made of PBMCs. Every receptor here comes from a man younger than 35 in good health and CMV-seronegative.

The chain employs TRBV27 and TRBJ2-7; D possibly corresponds to TRBD1 (6 bases). The germline V and J ends were trimmed by 5 bases and 4 bases, with 15 bases remaining between them. The germline gives CDR1 MNHEY, CDR2 SMNVEV (reference sequence). This CDR3 is built from 14 residues. The CDR3, as DNA: TGTGCCAGCAGTCAACAGGGAATATTGTACGAGCAGTACTTC. The encoded protein is CASSQQGILYEQYF.

The chain carries TRBV5-6 and TRBJ2-1; perhaps TRBD2 as D (6 bases). The CDR3 extends over 11 amino acids. The V end lost 0 bases, the J end lost 15 bases, and 10 bases lay between the germline ends. Germline values: CDR1 SGHDT, CDR2 YYEEEE. The CDR3 nucleotides read TGTGCCAGCAGCTTGGGGAGGGCTCCGTTCTTC. Protein product: CASSLGRAPFF.

The chain joins TRBV14 to TRBJ2-2; no firm D call. This CDR3 is 13 amino acids long. CDR1 and CDR2 (germline): SGHDN, FVKESK. The V end was cut by 1 base, the J end by 7 bases, with 7 bases between. The chain's CDR3 is CASSQGRNGELFF. The CDR3 DNA is TGTGCCAGCAGCCAAGGGAGAAACGGGGAGCTGTTTTTT.

V gene TRBV9 combines with J gene TRBJ2-1; perhaps TRBD2 as D (5 bases). The germline V gene has CDR1 SGDLS and CDR2 YYNGEE. The CDR3 totals 15 residues. The V end lost 0 bases, the J end lost 2 bases, and 9 bases lay between the germline ends. The CDR3 DNA reads as TGTGCCAGCAGCGTAGGGACTCTTGCCTACAATGAGCAGTTCTTC. This sequence encodes CASSVGTLAYNEQFF.

As regards this clone: Relative to the germline gene, one junction end is altered; a read error may explain this. This chain joins TRBV7-7 and TRBJ2-2; TRBD2 is a possible D gene (7 bases). Germline V lookup: CDR1 SSHAT, CDR2 FNYEAQ (reference sequence). The CDR3 has 15 residues. In nucleotides, the CDR3 is TGTGCTAGCAGCTTGGCGGGGGCAGGGCCCGGGGAGCTGTTTTTT. It codes for CASSLAGAGPGELFF.

Turning to this clone: A read error may produce the germline difference seen at one junction end. The CDR3 coding sequence is TGTGCCAGCAGTAACTCGAGGGCCCAGGAGACCCAGTACTTC. This gives the protein CASSNSRAQETQYF. The chain employs TRBV6-5 and TRBJ2-5; D might be TRBD2 (5 bases). Per germline, CDR1 MNHEY and CDR2 SVGAGI. The length of the CDR3 is 14 residues.

This clone was observed once. The chain employs TRBV19 and TRBJ1-1; D gene unclear. The V end was cut by 6 bases, the J end by 1 base, with 9 bases between. CDR3 length equals 13 residues. Per germline, CDR1 LNHDA and CDR2 SQIVND (reference sequence). Here the CDR3 reads CASRAPPNTEAFF. The CDR3 DNA reads TGTGCCAGTAGAGCCCCGCCGAACACTGAAGCTTTCTTT.

The V gene is TRBV28, the J gene TRBJ1-1; D unclear. The CDR3 contains 11 residues. V lost 5 bases to trimming and J lost 9 bases, with 10 bases between them. The germline V gene encodes CDR1 MDHEN and CDR2 SYDVKM. CDR3 amino acids: CASSNRDKAFF. Here the CDR3 DNA reads TGTGCCAGCAGTAATCGAGATAAAGCTTTCTTT.

CDR3 in amino acids: CASSVDRENTEAFF. CDR3 bases: TGTGCCAGCAGCGTAGACAGGGAGAACACTGAAGCTTTCTTT. The rearrangement joins TRBV9 to TRBJ1-1; maybe TRBD1 (6 bases). The CDR3 sequence is 14 residues long. Germline lookup yields CDR1 SGDLS and CDR2 YYNGEE. The V and J ends lost 0 bases and 1 base respectively, with 7 bases between them.

Regarding this clone: The sample has other DNA sequences that encode this CDR3 too. V and J are TRBV28 and TRBJ1-2; 9 bases match TRBD1. This CDR3 is 13 amino acids long. Germline V gene sequence: CDR1 MDHEN, CDR2 SYDVKM. V trimming: 6 bases; J trimming: 5 bases; junction bases outside the gene matches: 4. CDR3 sequence (DNA): TGTGCCAGCAGCTTAGGACAGGGGTATGGCTACACCTTC. This translates into CASSLGQGYGYTF.

The V call is TRBV2, the J call TRBJ2-7, with D possibly matching TRBD1 (5 bases). The CDR3 is 17 residues long. Trimming removed 4 bases from V and 3 bases from J, with 22 bases in between. CDR1 is SNHLY, CDR2 FYNNEI, per germline. This CDR3 reads CASSVVVTEIVGYEQYF. The CDR3 DNA sequence: TGTGCCAGCAGTGTAGTAGTGACAGAGATCGTCGGCTACGAGCAGTACTTC.

V gene TRBV30 combines with J gene TRBJ1-2; a weak D match, TRBD1 (5 bases). V was pared by 5 bases and J by 2 bases, with 6 bases between. CDR3 length: 11 residues. Germline CDR1 GTSNPN, CDR2 SVGIG (reference sequence). CDR3 sequence (DNA): TGTGCCTGGGGGGGGAACTATGGCTACACCTTC. Encoded protein: CAWGGNYGYTF. The entire variable domain, with the rest obtained from reference TRBV30 and TRBJ1-2, is as follows: SQTIHQWPATLVQPVGSPLSLECTVEGTSNPNLYWYRQAAGRGLQLLFYSVGIGQISSEVPQNLSASRPQDRQFILSSKKLLLSDSGFYLCAWGGNYGYTFGSGTRLTVV.

The rearrangement joins TRBV4-1 to TRBJ1-1; 7 nucleotides line up with TRBD1. Germline V gene sequence: CDR1 MGHRA, CDR2 YSYEKL. The CDR3 runs 14 residues. Germline trimming cut 4 bases from V and 1 base from J; bases unmatched to any gene: 3. In DNA, the CDR3 is TGCGCCAGCAGCCGGGGACAGAAGAACACTGAAGCTTTCTTT. Translating it yields CASSRGQKNTEAFF.

The chain links TRBV29-1 to TRBJ2-5, with 8 bases matching TRBD2. The CDR3 is 13 residues long. Germline V CDR1 and CDR2: SQVTM, ANQGSEA. V was clipped by 7 bases and J by 1 base; unmatched bases: 5. The CDR3 bases are TGCAGCGGCCGACGGGGGGGCCAAGAGACCCAGTACTTC. Amino acid sequence: CSGRRGGQETQYF.

The chain combines TRBV9 with TRBJ2-7, with 9 bases matching TRBD1. V lost 4 bases and J lost 6; bases outside the gene matches: 8. This CDR3 is 14 amino acids long. In germline, CDR1 is SGDLS, CDR2 YYNGEE. The CDR3: CASSSRDRDGEQYF. CDR3 bases: TGTGCCAGCAGCAGCCGGGACAGGGATGGCGAGCAGTACTTC.

The genes are TRBV5-1 and TRBJ1-4; D is possibly TRBD1 (5 bases). V was trimmed by 2 bases and J by 7 bases, leaving 15 bases between them. Germline V gene sequence: CDR1 SGHRS, CDR2 YFSETQ. The CDR3 runs 15 residues. The DNA for the CDR3 is TGCGCCAGCAGCTTAACAGGCGACGTGGTTGAAAAACTGTTTTTT. Its protein product is CASSLTGDVVEKLFF.

V usage is TRBV6-1 and J usage is TRBJ1-2; 7 bases line up with TRBD1. CDR1 is MNHNS and CDR2 is SASEGT in the germline V gene. The CDR3 has 16 amino acids. The trim removed 0 bases at V and 3 bases at J, leaving 7 bases unmatched. CDR3: CASSEATAGGYYGYTF. CDR3 sequence (DNA): TGTGCCAGCAGTGAAGCCACGGCAGGGGGTTACTATGGCTACACCTTC.

CDR3 nucleotides: TGTGCCAGCAGCTTGTCGACTCAGGGTAGACGATATGGCTACACCTTC. The encoded protein is CASSLSTQGRRYGYTF. The V and J genes are TRBV7-9 and TRBJ1-2; D possibly corresponds to TRBD1 (5 bases). The CDR3 consists of 16 residues. Between the trimmed V and J ends, which lost 3 bases and 5 bases, there was a span of 19 bases. From germline, CDR1 is SEHNR and CDR2 FQNEAQ (reference sequence).

V usage is TRBV6-5 and J usage is TRBJ1-6, with no clear D. Trimming took off 6 bases at V and 6 bases at J, with 9 bases between the two ends. CDR1 is MNHEY and CDR2 is SVGAGI in the germline V gene. CDR3 length equals 13 residues. The CDR3, as DNA: TGTGCCAGCAGGAGGGCCCGTAATTCACCCCTCCACTTT. Translation gives CASRRARNSPLHF.

The rearrangement uses TRBV28 and TRBJ2-1, with no clear D. Germline assignment: CDR1 MDHEN and CDR2 SYDVKM. CDR3 size: 15 residues. With 4 bases removed from V and 3 bases from J, the gap between germline ends came to 13 bases. Here the CDR3 DNA reads TGTGCCAGCAGTTCCGTTAGTCTAGGCTACAATGAGCAGTTCTTC. Protein: CASSSVSLGYNEQFF.

V and J are TRBV6-4 and TRBJ1-5, with D possibly matching TRBD1 (5 bases). Germline assignment: CDR1 MRHNA and CDR2 SNTAGT. This CDR3 spans 19 amino acids. V was trimmed by 2 bases and J by 1 base, leaving 21 bases between them. The CDR3 is CASSDPRGGVVSSNQPQHF. The CDR3 region has the DNA TGTGCCAGCAGTGACCCGCGTGGGGGGGTGGTCTCAAGCAATCAGCCCCAGCATTTT.

The CDR3 spells CASRPTQGDTQYF. In DNA form, the CDR3 reads TGTGCCAGTAGACCTACTCAGGGGGATACGCAGTATTTT. The chain has TRBV19 and TRBJ2-3, with D possibly TRBD1 on 6 matching bases. This CDR3 comprises 13 residues. Germline assignment: CDR1 LNHDA and CDR2 SQIVND (reference sequence). V lost 6 bases and J lost 6, with 13 bases in between.

The chain combines TRBV4-1 with TRBJ2-1; 8 nucleotides agree with TRBD1. CDR1 MGHRA and CDR2 YSYEKL come from the germline V gene. The CDR3 totals 15 residues. Losses at the gene ends were 4 bases for V and 4 bases for J; bases not matched to a gene: 6. The CDR3: CASSLEDRAYNEQFF. DNA for the CDR3: TGCGCCAGCAGCCTTGAGGACAGGGCTTACAATGAGCAGTTCTTC.

The chain couples TRBV2 to TRBJ1-1, with D unclear. Deletions cut 7 bases from V and 5 bases from J, with 14 bases between. Germline CDR1 is SNHLY and CDR2 is FYNNEI. The CDR3 sequence is 13 residues long. The CDR3 region is CASNLRLRTEAFF. Written as DNA, the CDR3 is TGTGCCAGCAACCTGAGGCTCCGGACTGAAGCTTTCTTT. The full variable domain, in which reference TRBV2 and TRBJ1-1 provide the parts outside the CDR3, is EPEVTQTPSHQVTQMGQEVILRCVPISNHLYFYWYRQILGQKVEFLVSFYNNEISEKSEIFDDQFSVERPDGSNFTLKIRSTKLEDSAMYFCASNLRLRTEAFFGQGTRLTVV.